This is a list of T cell receptor beta chains from one sample in a study of blood T cell repertoires in COVID-19. Clones were sequenced by immunoSEQ multiplex PCR, and TCRdb holds only the in-frame ones, with some missing. The sample holds about 120,000 clones; approximately 80% are singletons and the top ten take 10%. Material: peripheral blood. These receptors were taken from a human donor in a cohort sampled during active COVID-19. Each CDR3 is given with its conserved first and last residue. D genes are given only for firm matches. Not all rows give a size; the values are once, few, many and, for expanded clones, a class.

V gene: TRBV5-4
D gene: .
clone size: .
J gene: TRBJ1-2
CDR3 DNA: TGTGCCAGCAGCTGGGGCAGGGAAGGCTATGGCTACACCTTC
CDR3 protein: CASSWGREGYGYTF

V gene: TRBV7-2
D gene: .
clone size: .
J gene: TRBJ1-6
CDR3 DNA: TGTGCCAGCAGCTTTCAACTGGGGGCGAGTCTCAACTCACCCCTCCACTTT
CDR3 protein: CASSFQLGASLNSPLHF

V gene: TRBV6-2/TRBV6-3
D gene: .
clone size: .
J gene: TRBJ2-2
CDR3 DNA: TGTGCCAGCAGTTACTCGCCCAGGGGCAAGGACACCGGGGAGCTGTTTTTT
CDR3 protein: CASSYSPRGKDTGELFF

V gene: TRBV15
D gene: TRBD2
clone size: .
J gene: TRBJ2-7
CDR3 DNA: TGTGCCACCAGCAGAGGTCTAGCGGGGGCCTACGAGCAGTACTTC
CDR3 protein: CATSRGLAGAYEQYF

V gene: TRBV18
D gene: .
clone size: few
J gene: TRBJ1-1
CDR3 DNA: TGTGCCAGCTCCCCAAGAACAGGGTTGGTCACTGAAGCTTTCTTT
CDR3 protein: CASSPRTGLVTEAFF

V gene: TRBV14
D gene: TRBD1
clone size: .
J gene: TRBJ1-6
CDR3 DNA: TGTGCCAGCAGCCCCCGGGACAGGGGGCAGGTCGGTAATTCACCCCTCCACTTT
CDR3 protein: CASSPRDRGQVGNSPLHF

V gene: TRBV6-5
D gene: .
clone size: .
J gene: TRBJ1-6
CDR3 DNA: TGTGCCAGCAGTTTTCTCAGGGGTTCGGGTAATTCACCCCTCCACTTT
CDR3 protein: CASSFLRGSGNSPLHF

V gene: TRBV7-3
D gene: .
clone size: .
J gene: TRBJ2-3
CDR3 DNA: TGTGCCAGCAGCTTATTGGGGGGAGCCCCTAGCACAGATACGCAGTATTTT
CDR3 protein: CASSLLGGAPSTDTQYF

V gene: TRBV5-6
D gene: TRBD1
clone size: .
J gene: TRBJ2-7
CDR3 DNA: TGTGCCAGCAGCCCATGGGACAGGGACTACGAGCAGTACTTC
CDR3 protein: CASSPWDRDYEQYF

V gene: TRBV5-1
D gene: .
clone size: .
J gene: TRBJ2-5
CDR3 DNA: TGCGCCAGCAGCTTGGGCCAGGCTGAGCACTTC
CDR3 protein: CASSLGQAEHF

V gene: TRBV6-5
D gene: TRBD1
clone size: .
J gene: TRBJ1-1
CDR3 DNA: TGTGCCAGCAGTTACAAACGACAGGGGGCGCAGAAGGCTTTCTTT
CDR3 protein: CASSYKRQGAQKAFF

V gene: TRBV30
D gene: TRBD1
clone size: .
J gene: TRBJ1-4
CDR3 DNA: TGTGCCTGGGGACAGGGGAGAGGGAAACTGTTTTTT
CDR3 protein: CAWGQGRGKLFF

V gene: TRBV5-4
D gene: .
clone size: .
J gene: TRBJ1-1
CDR3 DNA: TGTGCCAGCAGCCCATACAGCAGTAACACTGAAGCTTTCTTT
CDR3 protein: CASSPYSSNTEAFF

V gene: TRBV12-3/TRBV12-4
D gene: .
clone size: .
J gene: TRBJ2-7
CDR3 DNA: .
CDR3 protein: CASSVGQGAYF

V gene: TRBV19
D gene: .
clone size: few
J gene: TRBJ2-7
CDR3 DNA: TGTGCCAGTAGTATTACAGGGCCCTACGAGCAGTACTTC
CDR3 protein: CASSITGPYEQYF

V gene: TRBV6-6
D gene: .
clone size: .
J gene: TRBJ1-1
CDR3 DNA: TGTGCCAGCAGCGAACTCCGGTATGGAGCTTTCTTT
CDR3 protein: CASSELRYGAFF